This T cell receptor beta chain is from a study of post-analysis software for immune sequencing data. Findings and limits, study-wide: Roughly 5 TRBV segments occurring more often in patients than controls included TRBV5-6, TRBV5-1 and TRBV20-1.

The table lists this clonotype with a few counts. The antigen remains undetermined. Unique molecular identifiers were present in the TCR beta cDNA libraries. TCRdb redid the calling of the PCR reads with MiXCR, one entry per CDR3 protein. The table lists roughly 800,000 distinct CDR3 sequences, approximately 53% of them singletons. The CDR3 totals 14 residues. Germline V gives CDR1 MNHEY, CDR2 SVGAGI. This TCR derives from a girl aged 5 to 17 with multiple sclerosis. Sequencing input: blood. The chain carries TRBV6-5 and TRBJ2-4; TRBD1 agrees at 8 bases. The J call may be incorrect, as the DNA end agrees better with TRBJ2-7. In DNA form, the CDR3 reads TGTGCCAGCAGTATCGGACAGGGCCGCTACGAGCAGTACTTC. Encoded protein: CASSIGQGRYEQYF.